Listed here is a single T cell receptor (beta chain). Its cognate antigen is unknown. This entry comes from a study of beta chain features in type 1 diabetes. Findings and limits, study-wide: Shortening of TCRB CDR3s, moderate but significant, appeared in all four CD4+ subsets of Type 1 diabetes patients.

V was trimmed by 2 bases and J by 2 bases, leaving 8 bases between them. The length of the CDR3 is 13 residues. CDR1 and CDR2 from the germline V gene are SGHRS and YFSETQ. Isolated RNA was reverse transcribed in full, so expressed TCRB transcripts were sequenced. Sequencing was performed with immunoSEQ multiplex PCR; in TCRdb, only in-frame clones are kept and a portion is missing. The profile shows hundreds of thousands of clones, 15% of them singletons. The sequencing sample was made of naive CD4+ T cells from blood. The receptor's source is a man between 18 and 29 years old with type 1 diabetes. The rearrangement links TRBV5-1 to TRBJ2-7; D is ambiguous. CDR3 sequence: CASSFLDTYEQYF. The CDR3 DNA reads TGCGCCAGCAGCTTCCTCGACACCTACGAGCAGTACTTC.